This passage covers 3 T cell receptor beta chains from one sample sequenced in a study of T-cell memory formation after mild COVID-19. TCRdb passed the 5' RACE reads through MiXCR, listing each CDR3 protein once. The sample carries 300,000 to 350,000 distinct CDR3 sequences, roughly a fifth recorded once. The sequenced material came from PBMCs or a T cell subset sorted from them (not recorded which). Receptor source: a man younger than 35 who had mild COVID-19 (a few samples of this study predate the infection). Cell type and time point are not known.

This clonotype was counted a few times. This chain connects TRBV29-1 to TRBJ2-3, with 9 bases aligning to TRBD1. This CDR3 spans 13 amino acids. Germline V gene data show CDR1 as SQVTM and CDR2 as ANQGSEA. V lost 3 bases to trimming and J lost 4 bases; unmatched junction nucleotides: 2. The CDR3 reads CSVEGQGSDTQYF. The CDR3 nucleotides read TGCAGCGTTGAGGGACAGGGTTCAGATACGCAGTATTTT.

This clonotype occurred many times. This rearrangement joins TRBV19 to TRBJ2-4, with a weak D call TRBD2 (5 bases). Germline loops: CDR1 LNHDA, CDR2 SQIVND (reference sequence). Deletions cut 2 bases from V and 2 bases from J, with 7 bases between. The CDR3 has 14 amino acids. The DNA of the CDR3 is TGTGCCAGTAGTATAACGGGATCCAAAAACATTCAGTACTTC. The encoded protein is CASSITGSKNIQYF.

This clonotype was recorded a few times. The chain carries TRBV2 and TRBJ2-5; D perhaps matches TRBD1 (5 bases). The CDR3 sequence is 12 residues long. Germline lookup yields CDR1 SNHLY and CDR2 FYNNEI. With 10 bases removed from V and 2 bases from J, the gap between germline ends came to 11 bases. CDR3 amino acids: CATGPRQETQYF. CDR3 coding DNA: TGTGCCACAGGGCCGCGGCAAGAGACCCAGTACTTC.